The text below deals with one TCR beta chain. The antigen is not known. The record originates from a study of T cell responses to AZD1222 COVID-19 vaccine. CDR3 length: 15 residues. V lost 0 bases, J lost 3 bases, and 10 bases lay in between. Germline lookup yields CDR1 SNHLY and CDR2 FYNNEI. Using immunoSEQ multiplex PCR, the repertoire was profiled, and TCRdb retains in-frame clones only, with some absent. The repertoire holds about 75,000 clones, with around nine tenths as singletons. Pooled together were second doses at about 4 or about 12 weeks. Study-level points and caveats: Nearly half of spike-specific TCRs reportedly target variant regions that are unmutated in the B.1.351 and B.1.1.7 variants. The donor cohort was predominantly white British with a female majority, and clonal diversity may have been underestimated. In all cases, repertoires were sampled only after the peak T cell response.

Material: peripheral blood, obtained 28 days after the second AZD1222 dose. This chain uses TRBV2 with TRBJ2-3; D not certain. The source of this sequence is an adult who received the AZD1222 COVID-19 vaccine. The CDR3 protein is CASSEAGLLTDTQYF. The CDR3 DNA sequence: TGTGCCAGCAGTGAAGCTGGCCTATTGACAGATACGCAGTATTTT.